Listed below are T cell receptor beta chains from one sample, sequenced in a study of regulatory T cells in long-lasting Graves disease. TCRdb reprocessed the multiplex PCR reads with MiXCR, giving one entry per CDR3 protein. The sample holds around 450,000 distinct CDR3 sequences; 20% to 25% are singletons and the top ten take about 7%. The sequencing used peripheral blood mononuclear cells (PBMCs), collected when the disease was refractory, from a patient treated with antithyroid drugs. These receptors originate from a female donor with Graves disease. The CDR3 runs from the conserved cysteine through the conserved F or W. D genes are given only for firm matches. Part of the rows lack a size; the others show once, few, many or a class for expanded clones.

v_gene	j_gene	d_gene	abundance	CDR3aa	CDR3nt
TRBV7-2	TRBJ2-7	TRBD2	few	CASSSGGGGGYEQYF	TGTGCCAGCAGCTCGGGGGGGGGAGGGGGCTACGAGCAGTACTTC
TRBV28	TRBJ1-1	NA	many	CASSLRRAVVNPEAFF	TGTGCCAGCAGTCTAAGGCGAGCAGTCGTCAACCCTGAAGCTTTCTTT
TRBV25-1	TRBJ2-7	NA	many	CASSVEGSYEQYF	TGTGCCAGCAGTGTGGAAGGGTCCTACGAGCAGTACTTC
TRBV12-3/TRBV12-4	TRBJ1-2	NA	many	CASRRGTPIPANYGYTF	TGTGCCAGCAGAAGGGGGACCCCCATCCCAGCTAACTATGGCTACACCTTC
TRBV5-6	TRBJ1-1	NA	many	CASSFNIPGEAFF	TGTGCCAGCAGCTTTAACATACCCGGGGAAGCTTTCTTT
TRBV6-1	TRBJ1-5	NA	NA	CAIRQSDSNQPQHF	TGTGCCATTAGACAGTCGGATAGCAATCAGCCCCAGCATTTT
TRBV28	TRBJ2-7	NA	many	CASSGGTSYEQYF	TGTGCCAGCAGTGGGGGGACCTCCTACGAGCAGTACTTC
TRBV19	TRBJ1-1	NA	NA	CASSISGNTEAFF	TGTGCCAGTAGTATTTCAGGGAACACTGAAGCTTTCTTT
TRBV6-1	TRBJ1-5	NA	many	CASSEHGGFGRVSNQPQHF	TGTGCCAGCAGTGAACATGGGGGGTTTGGCAGGGTTAGCAATCAGCCCCAGCATTTT
TRBV15	TRBJ1-2	TRBD1	NA	CATSPRQGRGYTF	TGTGCCACCAGCCCTAGACAGGGGCGAGGCTACACCTTC
TRBV12-3/TRBV12-4	TRBJ1-2	NA	few	CASSPTGFGGGYTF	TGTGCCAGCAGTCCGACGGGATTTGGGGGTGGCTACACCTTC
TRBV11-2	TRBJ2-3	TRBD1	NA	CASSREVVSGQARDTQYF	TGTGCCAGCAGCCGAGAGGTGGTGTCGGGACAGGCGAGAGATACGCAGTATTTT
TRBV2	TRBJ2-3	TRBD2	few	CASRSGLAAYTDTQYF	TGTGCCAGCAGGTCTGGACTAGCGGCCTACACAGATACGCAGTATTTT
TRBV11-2	TRBJ2-1	TRBD2	NA	CASSELSGEAYNEQFF	TGTGCCAGCAGCGAACTTAGCGGGGAAGCCTACAATGAGCAGTTCTTC